This TCR beta chain was recovered during a study of T-cell memory formation after mild COVID-19. Study outcomes and limitations: Pre-infection memory harbored some responding clones, suggesting cross-reactive memory joined. CD8+ contracting clones occupied EMRA, while CD4+ ones occupied mainly CM and EM.

The sample holds a few counts of this clonotype. Antigen: not known. 5'RACE with constant-segment primers yielded barcoded, UMI-tagged TCR alpha and TCR beta cDNA libraries. TCRdb independently ran MiXCR on the 5' RACE reads; one entry per CDR3 protein. Of roughly 320,000 distinct CDR3 sequences in the sample, around 28% were seen once. Trimming removed 8 bases at V and 5 bases at J, with 16 bases between. The CDR3 totals 14 residues. Looked up from germline, CDR1 is SNHLY and CDR2 is FYNNEI. The sample comprised PBMCs or a T cell subset sorted from them (not recorded which). The TCR sequence derives from an adult woman who had mild COVID-19 (a few samples of this study predate the infection). Cell type and time point are not known. The chain employs TRBV2 and TRBJ1-5; D perhaps matches TRBD1 (5 bases). The CDR3 reads CASAPWGGDQPQHF. The CDR3 region has the DNA TGTGCCAGCGCCCCTTGGGGGGGAGATCAGCCCCAGCATTTT.